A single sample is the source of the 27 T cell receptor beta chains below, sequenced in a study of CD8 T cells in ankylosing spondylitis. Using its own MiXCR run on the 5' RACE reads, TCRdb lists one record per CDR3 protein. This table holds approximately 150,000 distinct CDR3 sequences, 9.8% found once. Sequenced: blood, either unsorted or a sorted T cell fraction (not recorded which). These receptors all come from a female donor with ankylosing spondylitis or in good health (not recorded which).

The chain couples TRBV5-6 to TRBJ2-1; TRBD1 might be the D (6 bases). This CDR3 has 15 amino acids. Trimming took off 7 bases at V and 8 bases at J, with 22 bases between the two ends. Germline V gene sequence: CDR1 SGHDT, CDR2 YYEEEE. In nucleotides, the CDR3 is TGTGCCAGCTCTGGGGGACATCAAGTTTTCGATGAGCAGTTCTTC. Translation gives CASSGGHQVFDEQFF.

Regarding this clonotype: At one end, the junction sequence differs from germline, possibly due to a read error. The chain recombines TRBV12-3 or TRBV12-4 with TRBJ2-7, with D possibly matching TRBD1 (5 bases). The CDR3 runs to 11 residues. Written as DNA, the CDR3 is TGTGCCAGCAGTCTGGGGCCGGACCTCGGCTTC. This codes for CASSLGPDLGF.

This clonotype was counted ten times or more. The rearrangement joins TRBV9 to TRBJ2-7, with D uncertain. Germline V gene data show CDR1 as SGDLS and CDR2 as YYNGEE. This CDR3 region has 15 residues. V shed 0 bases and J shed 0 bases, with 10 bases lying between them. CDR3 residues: CASSVDHSSSYEQYF. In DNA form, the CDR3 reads TGTGCCAGCAGCGTAGATCATTCGAGCTCCTACGAGCAGTACTTC.

The CDR3 coding sequence is TGTGCCAGCAGCCATCCCCGGGAACCCGAGCAGTTCTTC. Translated: CASSHPREPEQFF. The chain employs TRBV7-9 and TRBJ2-1, with D maybe TRBD2 (5 bases). Germline V CDR1 and CDR2: SEHNR, FQNEAQ (reference sequence). The V end lost 5 bases, the J end lost 10 bases, and 15 bases lay between the germline ends. There are 13 residues in the CDR3.

In nucleotides, the CDR3 is TGTGCCAGCAGCGTAGGACGCGGCCGGGAGCTGTTTTTT. Translating gives CASSVGRGRELFF. The gene calls are TRBV9 and TRBJ2-2; D unresolved. The CDR3 contains 13 residues. From germline, CDR1 is SGDLS and CDR2 YYNGEE. The V end was cut by 0 bases, the J end by 9 bases, with 9 bases between. The full variable domain, its missing parts supplied by reference TRBV9 and TRBJ2-2, is DSGVTQTPKHLITATGQRVTLRCSPRSGDLSVYWYQQSLDQGLQFLIQYYNGEERAKGNILERFSAQQFPDLHSELNLSSLELGDSALYFCASSVGRGRELFFGEGSRLTVL.

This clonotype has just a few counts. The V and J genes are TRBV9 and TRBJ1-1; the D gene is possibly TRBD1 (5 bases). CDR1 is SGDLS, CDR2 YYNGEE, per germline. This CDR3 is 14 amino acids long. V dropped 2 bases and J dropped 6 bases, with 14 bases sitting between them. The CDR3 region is CASSVSAGHPEAFF. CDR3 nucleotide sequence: TGTGCCAGCAGCGTTAGCGCCGGACACCCTGAAGCTTTCTTT.

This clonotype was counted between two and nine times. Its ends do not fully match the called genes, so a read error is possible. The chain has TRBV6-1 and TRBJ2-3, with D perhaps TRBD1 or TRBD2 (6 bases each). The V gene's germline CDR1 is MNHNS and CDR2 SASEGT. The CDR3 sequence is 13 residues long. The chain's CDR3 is CASSPGAPDTQYF. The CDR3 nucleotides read TGTGCCAGCAGTCCGGGGGCCCCAGACACGCAGTATTTT.

The CDR3 region has the DNA TGCGCCAGCAGCCACCCCGGAGTTTTGTTCGAGCAGTTCTTC. Its translation is CASSHPGVLFEQFF. V is TRBV4-1 and J is TRBJ2-1; D is uncertain. V shed 3 bases and J shed 10 bases, with 16 bases lying between them. Germline V gene lookup returns CDR1 MGHRA and CDR2 YSYEKL. There are 14 residues in the CDR3.

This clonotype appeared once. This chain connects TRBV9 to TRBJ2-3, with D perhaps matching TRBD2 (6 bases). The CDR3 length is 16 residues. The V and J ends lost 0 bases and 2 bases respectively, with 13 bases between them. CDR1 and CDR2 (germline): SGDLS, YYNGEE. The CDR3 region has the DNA TGTGCCAGCAGCGTAGGTGTTGGAGGGTCCACAGATACGCAGTATTTT. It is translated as CASSVGVGGSTDTQYF.

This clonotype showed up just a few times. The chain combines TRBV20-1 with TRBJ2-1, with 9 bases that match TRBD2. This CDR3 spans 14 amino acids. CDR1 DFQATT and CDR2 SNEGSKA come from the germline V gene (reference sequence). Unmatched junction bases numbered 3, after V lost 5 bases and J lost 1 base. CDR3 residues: CSAEREESYNEQFF. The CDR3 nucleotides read TGCAGTGCTGAGCGGGAGGAGTCCTACAATGAGCAGTTCTTC.

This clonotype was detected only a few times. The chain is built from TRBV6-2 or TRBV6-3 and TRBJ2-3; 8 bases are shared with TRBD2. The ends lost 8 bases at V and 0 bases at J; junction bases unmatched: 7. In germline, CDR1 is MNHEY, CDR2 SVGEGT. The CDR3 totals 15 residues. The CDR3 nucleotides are TGTGCCAGCCTTCTTAGCGGGGCTAGCACAGATACGCAGTATTTT. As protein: CASLLSGASTDTQYF.

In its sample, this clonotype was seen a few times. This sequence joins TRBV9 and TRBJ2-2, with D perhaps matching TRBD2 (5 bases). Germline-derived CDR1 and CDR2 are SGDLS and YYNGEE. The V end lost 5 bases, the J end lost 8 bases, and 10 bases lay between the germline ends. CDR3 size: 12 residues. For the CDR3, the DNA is TGTGCCAGCAGTCCTACTAGGGGGGAGCTGTTTTTT. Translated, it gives CASSPTRGELFF.

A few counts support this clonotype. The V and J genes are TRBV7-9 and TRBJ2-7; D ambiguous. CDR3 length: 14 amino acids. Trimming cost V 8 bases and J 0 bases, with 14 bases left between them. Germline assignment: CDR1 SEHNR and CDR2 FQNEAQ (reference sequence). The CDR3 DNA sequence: TGTGCCAGCGCCCCCCAGGACGCCTCCTACGAGCAGTACTTC. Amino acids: CASAPQDASYEQYF.

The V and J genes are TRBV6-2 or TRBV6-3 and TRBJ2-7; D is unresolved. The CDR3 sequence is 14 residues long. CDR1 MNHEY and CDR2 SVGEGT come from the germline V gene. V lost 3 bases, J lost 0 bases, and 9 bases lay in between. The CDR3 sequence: CASSYYGSSYEQYF. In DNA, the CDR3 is TGTGCCAGCAGTTATTACGGAAGCTCCTACGAGCAGTACTTC.

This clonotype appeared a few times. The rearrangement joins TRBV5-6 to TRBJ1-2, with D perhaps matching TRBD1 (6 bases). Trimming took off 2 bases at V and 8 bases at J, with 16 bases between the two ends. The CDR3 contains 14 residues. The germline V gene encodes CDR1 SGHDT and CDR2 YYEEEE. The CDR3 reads CASSLQGFRGGYTF. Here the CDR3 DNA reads TGTGCCAGCAGCTTACAGGGCTTCCGAGGGGGCTACACCTTC.

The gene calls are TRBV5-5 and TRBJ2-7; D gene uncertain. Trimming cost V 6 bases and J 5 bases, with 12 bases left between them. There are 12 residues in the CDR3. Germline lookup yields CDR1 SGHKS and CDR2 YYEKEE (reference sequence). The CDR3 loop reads CASTSLVDEQYF. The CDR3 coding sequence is TGTGCCAGCACCTCTCTGGTTGACGAGCAGTACTTC.

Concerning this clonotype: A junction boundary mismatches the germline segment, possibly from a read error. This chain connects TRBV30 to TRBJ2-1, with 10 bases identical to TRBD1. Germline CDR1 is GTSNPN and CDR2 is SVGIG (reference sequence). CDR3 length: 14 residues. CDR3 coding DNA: TGTGCCTTGAGTACTGGGACAGGGGACAATGAGCAGTTCTTC. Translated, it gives CALSTGTGDNEQFF. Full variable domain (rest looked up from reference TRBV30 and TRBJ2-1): SQTIHQWPATLVQPVGSPLSLECTVEGTSNPNLYWYRQAAGRGLQLLFYSVGIGQISSEVPQNLSASRPQDRQFILSSKKLLLSDSGFYLCALSTGTGDNEQFFGPGTRLTVL.

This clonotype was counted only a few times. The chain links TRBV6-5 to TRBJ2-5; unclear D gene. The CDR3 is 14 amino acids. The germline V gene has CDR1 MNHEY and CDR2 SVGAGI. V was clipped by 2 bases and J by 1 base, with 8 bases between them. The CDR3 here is CASSYSAVQETQYF. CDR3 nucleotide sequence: TGTGCCAGCAGTTACAGTGCGGTCCAAGAGACCCAGTACTTC.

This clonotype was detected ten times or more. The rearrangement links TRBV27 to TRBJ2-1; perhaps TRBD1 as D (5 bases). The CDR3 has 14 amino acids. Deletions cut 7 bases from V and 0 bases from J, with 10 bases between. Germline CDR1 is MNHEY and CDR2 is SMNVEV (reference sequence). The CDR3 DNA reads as TGTGCCAGCACGGCAGGGTCCTCCTACAATGAGCAGTTCTTC. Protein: CASTAGSSYNEQFF.

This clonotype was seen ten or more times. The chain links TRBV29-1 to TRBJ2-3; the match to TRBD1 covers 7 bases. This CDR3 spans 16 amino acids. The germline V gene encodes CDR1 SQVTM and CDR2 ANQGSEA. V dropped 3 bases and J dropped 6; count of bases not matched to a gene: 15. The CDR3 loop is CSVDQSADRTRDTQYF. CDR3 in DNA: TGCAGCGTTGATCAGTCCGCGGACAGGACTCGGGATACGCAGTATTTT.

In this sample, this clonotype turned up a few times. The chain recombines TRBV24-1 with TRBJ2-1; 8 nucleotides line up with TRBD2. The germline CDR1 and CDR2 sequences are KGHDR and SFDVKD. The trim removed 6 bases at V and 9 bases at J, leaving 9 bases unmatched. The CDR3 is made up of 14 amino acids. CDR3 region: CATSLSGSGSEQFF. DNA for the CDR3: TGTGCCACCAGTTTGAGCGGGAGCGGGAGTGAGCAGTTCTTC.

CDR3 in DNA: TGTGCCAGTAGTACCCTCTTCGGGGCAGCCTCCTACGAGCAGTACTTC. It specifies CASSTLFGAASYEQYF. This rearrangement joins TRBV19 to TRBJ2-7; tentatively, D is TRBD1 or TRBD2 (5 bases each). The CDR3 contains 16 residues. The germline CDR1 and CDR2 sequences are LNHDA and SQIVND (reference sequence). With 4 bases removed from V and 0 bases from J, the gap between germline ends came to 16 bases.

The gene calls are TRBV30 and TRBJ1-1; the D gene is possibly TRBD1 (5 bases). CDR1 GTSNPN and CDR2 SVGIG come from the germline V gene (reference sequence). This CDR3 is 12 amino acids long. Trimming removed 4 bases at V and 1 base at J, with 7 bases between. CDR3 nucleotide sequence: TGTGCCTGGAACGGACAGAACACTGAAGCTTTCTTT. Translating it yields CAWNGQNTEAFF.

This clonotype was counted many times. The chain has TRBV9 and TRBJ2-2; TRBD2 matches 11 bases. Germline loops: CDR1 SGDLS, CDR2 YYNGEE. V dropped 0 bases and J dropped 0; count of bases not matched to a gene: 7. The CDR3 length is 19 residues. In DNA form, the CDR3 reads TGTGCCAGCAGCGTAGTTGGGGCTAGCGGGAGGACGAACACCGGGGAGCTGTTTTTT. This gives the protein CASSVVGASGRTNTGELFF.

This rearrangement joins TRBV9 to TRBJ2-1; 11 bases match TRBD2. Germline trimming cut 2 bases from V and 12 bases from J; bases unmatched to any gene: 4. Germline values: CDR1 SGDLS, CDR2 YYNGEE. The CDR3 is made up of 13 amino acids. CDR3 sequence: CASSVASGRMQFF. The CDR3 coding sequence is TGTGCCAGCAGCGTGGCTAGCGGGAGGATGCAGTTCTTC.

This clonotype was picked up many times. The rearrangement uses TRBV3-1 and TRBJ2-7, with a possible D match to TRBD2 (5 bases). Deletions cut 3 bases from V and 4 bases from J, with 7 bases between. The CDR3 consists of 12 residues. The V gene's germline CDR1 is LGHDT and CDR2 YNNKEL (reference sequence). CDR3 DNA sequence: TGTGCCAGCAGCCATCGGGGTTACGAGCAGTACTTC. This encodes CASSHRGYEQYF.

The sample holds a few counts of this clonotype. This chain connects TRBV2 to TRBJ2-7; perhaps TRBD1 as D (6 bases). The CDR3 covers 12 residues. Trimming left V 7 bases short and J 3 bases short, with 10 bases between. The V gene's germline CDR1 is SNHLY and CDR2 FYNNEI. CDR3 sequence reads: CASTGAFYEQYF. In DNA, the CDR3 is TGTGCCAGCACAGGGGCCTTCTACGAGCAGTACTTC.